This TCR beta chain stems from a study of shared clonotypes between healthy human individuals. Regarding the study as a whole: Some naive CD4 clonotypes, roughly 4.7%, turned up in common across a handful of donors. Only blood samples were collected, and tissue repertoires likely differ.

There are 14 residues in the CDR3. V lost 3 bases and J lost 2; bases outside the gene matches: 3. CDR1 is SGHVS, CDR2 FNYEAQ, per germline. Notes on this clone: Its antigen is undetermined.

Clones were sequenced by immunoSEQ multiplex PCR, and TCRdb holds only the in-frame ones, with some missing. The sample lists around 2.5 million clones; approximately 94% were seen once. The sequence was obtained from a young man in good health. Some clones in this sample may be carry-over from other donors' samples. This rearrangement joins TRBV7-6 to TRBJ2-7; TRBD2 aligns across 8 bases. The specimen sequenced was naive CD4+ T cells from PBMCs. As to subset: CD45RA+ positively selected. The CDR3 DNA follows: TGTGCCAGCAGCTTTAGCGGGACAACCTACGAGCAGTACTTC. This gives the protein CASSFSGTTYEQYF.